This TCR beta chain was obtained from a study of T cell responses to AZD1222 COVID-19 vaccine. Assay used: immunoSEQ multiplex PCR; TCRdb lists only in-frame clones, some missing. The data show about 140,000 clones, with around 90% seen just once and 1.5% to 2.5% held by the top ten. Germline CDR1 reads SEHNR; CDR2 reads FQNEAQ (reference sequence). CDR3 length equals 18 residues. V shed 0 bases and J shed 0 bases, with 14 bases lying between them. Timing groups of about 4 and about 12 weeks for second doses were pooled. General study points: Donors were largely white British and mainly female; clonal diversity was possibly underestimated. There were repertoire samples only from the period after the peak T cell response.

This clone was observed once. Its cognate antigen is unknown. Source: peripheral blood, taken 28 days after the second AZD1222 dose. This chain uses TRBV7-9 with TRBJ2-2, with D possibly being TRBD2 (6 bases). The sequence derives from an adult who received the AZD1222 COVID-19 vaccine. The CDR3 here is CASSLARSRDSNTGELFF. CDR3 sequence (DNA): TGTGCCAGCAGCTTAGCGCGTTCGCGGGACTCGAACACCGGGGAGCTGTTTTTT.